This paragraph covers one T cell receptor beta chain sequence. Which antigen it targets is not known. No base-level quality is on record; no much larger clone is a single base apart. Systemically healthy Caucasian individuals from Russia, roughly 40 in total and aged roughly 6 to 100 years, were included as donors. Ten milliliters of peripheral blood were drawn from each donor into EDTA-treated Vacutainer tubes. Ficoll-Paque density-gradient centrifugation was used to isolate PBMCs, with at least 7 million per sample. Total RNA was extracted from PBMCs with Trizol reagent, with at least 6 micrograms obtained per sample. For every donor, an aliquot of PBMCs went through flow cytometry to measure the percentages of naive CD45RAhigh/CD27high T cells. The data stem from a study of blood T cells in healthy people across ages (dated by TCRdb to between 2014 and 2017). About the full investigation: Template switching captured roughly one uniquely barcoded TCR beta cDNA molecule per two T cells in model experiments. The donors were divided into four age groups: young (average 16 years), middle-aged (roughly 42), aged (approximately 59) and long-lived (approximately 74). Using the same blood draw, the study looked at two additional independent replicas of 1 million unique cDNA reads for two donors, one aged 18 to 30 and the other aged 80 or older. The study measured age-related changes in TCR beta repertoire diversity using deep sequencing normalized with unique cDNA molecular identifiers.

Study-level results and caveats: Observed TCR beta diversity per million T cells fell roughly linearly with age, and a significant reduction was already apparent by age approximately 40. Donor CMV infection status was unknown, potentially confounding age-related changes in expanded clonotypes. Compared with the aged group, the long-lived group had more naive CD4+ T cells, fewer expanded clones and increased TCR diversity, suggesting age selection. Estimates of total diversity based on one million sequenced T cells were regarded as lower bounds and as underestimates. Bulk unsorted PBMC profiling prevented conclusive comparison of naive and antigen-experienced compartments. Observed TCR beta diversity correlated strongly with the percentage of naive T cells measured by flow cytometry.

The trim is 4 bases for V and 5 bases for J, with a gap of 11 bases between the germline ends. According to the germline V gene, CDR1 reads SNHLY and CDR2 reads FYNNEI. The CDR3 runs 14 amino acids, cysteine and phenylalanine included. This entry keeps only the CDR3 DNA: 42 bases, framed from base 1. The receptor library was made with 5' RACE. Sequencer: Illumina HiSeq 2500. A second PCR of about 7 to 12 cycles was run with a J-beta primer mix and a sample-barcoded 5' primer. Each TCR beta cDNA molecule received a unique molecular identifier from a template-switch 5' adaptor carrying 12 random nucleotides. At least 3 million CDR3-containing paired-end reads were obtained from each sample. The Mint cDNA synthesis kit, primed by a TRBC-specific oligonucleotide, was used to synthesize first-strand cDNA from all RNA. After uracil-DNA glycosylase treatment, a first 18-cycle PCR used universal primers M1SS and BC2_uni_R on all cDNA. The paper's processing steps were these. For normalization, 1 million high-quality reads were randomly selected from each sample, with every read carrying a distinct molecular identifier. Instead of being binned into consensus sequences, reads that shared molecular identifiers were thrown out. MiTCR, with a Q25 quality threshold and the strictest error-elimination algorithm, was used for CDR3 identification, clonotype clustering and error correction. A nonparametric unseen species model with Euler transformation was used to estimate a lower bound on total TCR beta diversity. The public reads were reprocessed in TCRdb via fastp at Q25 and MiXCR, keeping in-frame beta chains. Every entry covers one CDR3 protein and lists the most common genes and DNA from its rows. V and J calls and clone size were set by TCRdb, not the authors. A total of 760,000 or so distinct CDR3 sequences appear in this sample, around 25% of them only once. The ten largest account for more than 8% of the sample.

The same specimen was also included in a second study, on T cells of mothers and their children. The second study's paper adds: Nine systemically healthy Caucasian individuals, comprising three mothers and their six children, were included as donors. cDNA synthesis used all of the extracted RNA, with approximately 1.4 ug of RNA in each 15 ul reaction. In the second PCR, the M1S primer introduced both the sample barcodes and 2-4 random nucleotides. Over 8 million TCR beta CDR3 reads were obtained for each mother, and around 3 million reads were obtained for each child. Thymic selection shapes the output of TCR recombination in a similar way in related and unrelated pairs, and inherited differences have a minor effect. Normalized repertoire overlap was always slightly but never significantly higher in related than unrelated mother-child pairs. With a sensitivity of around 97 clones per million clonotypes, no persistent microchimeric T cell clones were detected. To look for features that set related mother-child pairs apart from unrelated individuals, the researchers ran deep NGS to compare the TCR beta repertoires of mothers and children. The mean age was about 38 +/- 4 years for the mothers and approximately 11 +/- 4 years for the children. Libraries were sequenced on Illumina HiSeq 2000 with 100+100 nt paired-end reads after adapter ligation with NEBNext reagents. To prevent cross-contamination, the mother and child libraries were prepared one month apart and sequenced in separate runs. Each donor had between about 450,000 and 2,100,000 distinct TCR beta clonotypes identified. Naive TCR beta clonotypes were estimated from low-frequency clonotypes matched to each donor's FACS-determined naive share, without sorting.

This receptor was obtained from a boy aged 5-17 years in good health. Sequencing was carried out using blood. The chain couples TRBV2 to TRBJ2-2, with the D gene not confidently named. The DNA sequence is as follows: TGTGCCAGCAGTGGGGGATCTAAGACCGGGGAGCTGTTTTTT. It specifies CASSGGSKTGELFF.